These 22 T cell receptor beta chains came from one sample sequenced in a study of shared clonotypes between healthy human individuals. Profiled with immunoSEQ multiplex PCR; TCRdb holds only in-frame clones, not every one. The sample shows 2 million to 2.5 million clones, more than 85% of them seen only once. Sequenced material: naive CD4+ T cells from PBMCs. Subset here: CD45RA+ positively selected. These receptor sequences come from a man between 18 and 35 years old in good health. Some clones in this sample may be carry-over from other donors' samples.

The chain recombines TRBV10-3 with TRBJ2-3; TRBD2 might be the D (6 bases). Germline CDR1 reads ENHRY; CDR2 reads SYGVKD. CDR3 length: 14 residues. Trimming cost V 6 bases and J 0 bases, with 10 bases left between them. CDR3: CAIRLALSTDTQYF. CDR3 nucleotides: TGTGCCATCAGGCTAGCGCTCAGCACAGATACGCAGTATTTT.

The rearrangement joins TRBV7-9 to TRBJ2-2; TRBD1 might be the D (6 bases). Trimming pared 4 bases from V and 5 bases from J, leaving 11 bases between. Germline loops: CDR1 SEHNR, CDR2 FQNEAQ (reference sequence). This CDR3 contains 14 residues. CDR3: CASSSEGVTGELFF. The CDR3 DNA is TGTGCCAGCAGCTCCGAGGGGGTGACCGGGGAGCTGTTTTTT.

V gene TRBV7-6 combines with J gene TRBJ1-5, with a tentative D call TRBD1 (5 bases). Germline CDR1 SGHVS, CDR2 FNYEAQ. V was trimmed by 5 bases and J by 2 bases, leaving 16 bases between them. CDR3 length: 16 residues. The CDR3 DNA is TGTGCCAGCAGCCCGGGGGTGGGGGTCGGCAATCAGCCCCAGCATTTT. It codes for CASSPGVGVGNQPQHF.

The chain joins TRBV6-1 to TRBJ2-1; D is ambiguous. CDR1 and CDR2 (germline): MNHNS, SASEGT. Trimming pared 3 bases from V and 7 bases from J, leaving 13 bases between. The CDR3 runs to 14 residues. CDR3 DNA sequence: TGTGCCAGCAGTGAGGTGTGGGCGCTGAATGAGCAGTTCTTC. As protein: CASSEVWALNEQFF.

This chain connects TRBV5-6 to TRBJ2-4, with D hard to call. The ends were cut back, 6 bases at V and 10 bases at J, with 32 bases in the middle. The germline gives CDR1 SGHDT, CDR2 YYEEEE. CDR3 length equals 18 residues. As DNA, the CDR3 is TGTGCCAGCAACCTCTTTTCTTTAGCCGGGCCCGCTGGATGGATTCAGTACTTC. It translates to CASNLFSLAGPAGWIQYF.

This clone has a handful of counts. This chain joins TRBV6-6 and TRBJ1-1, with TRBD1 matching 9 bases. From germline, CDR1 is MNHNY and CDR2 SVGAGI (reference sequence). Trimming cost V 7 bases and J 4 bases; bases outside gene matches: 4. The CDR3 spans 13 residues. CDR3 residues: CASNRGLGTEAFF. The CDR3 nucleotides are TGTGCCAGCAACAGGGGGCTGGGCACTGAAGCTTTCTTT.

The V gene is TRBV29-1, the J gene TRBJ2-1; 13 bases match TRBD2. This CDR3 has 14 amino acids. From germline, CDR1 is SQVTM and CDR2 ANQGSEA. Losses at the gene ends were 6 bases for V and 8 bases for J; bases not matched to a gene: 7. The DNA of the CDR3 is TGCAGCGTCTGGACTAGCGGGAGAGTTCATGAGCAGTTCTTC. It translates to CSVWTSGRVHEQFF.

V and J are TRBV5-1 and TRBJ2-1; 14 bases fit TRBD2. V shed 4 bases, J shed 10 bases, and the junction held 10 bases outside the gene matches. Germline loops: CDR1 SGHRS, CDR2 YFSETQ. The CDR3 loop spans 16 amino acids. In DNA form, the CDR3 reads TGCGCCAGCAGCGTGGGACTAGCGGGAGCCGTACAAGAGCAGTTCTTC. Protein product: CASSVGLAGAVQEQFF. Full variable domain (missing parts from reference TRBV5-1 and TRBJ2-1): KAGVTQTPRYLIKTRGQQVTLSCSPISGHRSVSWYQQTPGQGLQFLFEYFSETQRNKGNFPGRFSGRQFSNSRSEMNVSTLELGDSALYLCASSVGLAGAVQEQFFGPGTRLTVL.

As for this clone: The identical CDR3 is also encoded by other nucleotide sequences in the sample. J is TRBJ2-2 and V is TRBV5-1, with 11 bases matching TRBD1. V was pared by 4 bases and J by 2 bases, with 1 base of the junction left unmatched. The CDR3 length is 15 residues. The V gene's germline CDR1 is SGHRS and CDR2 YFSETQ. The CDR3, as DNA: TGCGCCAGCAGCCGGACAGGGGGCAACACCGGGGAGCTGTTTTTT. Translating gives CASSRTGGNTGELFF.

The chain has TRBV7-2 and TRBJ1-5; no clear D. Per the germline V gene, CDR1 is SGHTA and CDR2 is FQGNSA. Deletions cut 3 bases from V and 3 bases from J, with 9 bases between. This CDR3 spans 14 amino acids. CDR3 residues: CASSFLGPNQPQHF. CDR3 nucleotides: TGTGCCAGCAGCTTTTTAGGGCCCAATCAGCCCCAGCATTTT.

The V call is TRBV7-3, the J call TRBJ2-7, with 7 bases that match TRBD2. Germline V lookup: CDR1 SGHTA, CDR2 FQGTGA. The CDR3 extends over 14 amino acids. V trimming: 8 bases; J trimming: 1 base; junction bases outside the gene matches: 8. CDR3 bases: TGTGCCAGCTCAAAAGGCGGGAGTTCCTACGAGCAGTACTTC. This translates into CASSKGGSSYEQYF.

CDR3 loop: CASSLMSPKNTEAFF. The CDR3, as DNA: TGTGCCAGCAGCTTGATGTCGCCGAAGAACACTGAAGCTTTCTTT. The chain employs TRBV5-5 and TRBJ1-1; D remains ambiguous. Germline assignment: CDR1 SGHKS and CDR2 YYEKEE (reference sequence). The CDR3 has 15 amino acids. V lost 1 base and J 1 base, leaving 11 bases between the germline ends.

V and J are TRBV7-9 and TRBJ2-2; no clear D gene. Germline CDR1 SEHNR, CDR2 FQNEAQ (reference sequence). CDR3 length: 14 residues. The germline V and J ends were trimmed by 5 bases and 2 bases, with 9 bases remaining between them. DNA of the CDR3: TGTGCCAGCAGCCGTGACGCTAACACCGGGGAGCTGTTTTTT. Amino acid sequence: CASSRDANTGELFF.

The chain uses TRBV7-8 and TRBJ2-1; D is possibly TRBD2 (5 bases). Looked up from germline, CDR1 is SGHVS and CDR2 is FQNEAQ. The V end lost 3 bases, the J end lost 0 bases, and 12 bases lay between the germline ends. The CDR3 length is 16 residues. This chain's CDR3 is CASSLWRVPSYNEQFF. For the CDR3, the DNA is TGTGCCAGCAGCTTGTGGCGGGTGCCCTCCTACAATGAGCAGTTCTTC.

The CDR3 region is CASSLAHSGNYEQFF. The CDR3 DNA follows: TGTGCCAGCAGCTTAGCGCATAGCGGGAACTATGAGCAGTTCTTC. This chain joins TRBV7-2 and TRBJ2-1; 8 bases align to TRBD2. Germline V gene lookup returns CDR1 SGHTA and CDR2 FQGNSA. This CDR3 comprises 15 residues. The V gene end was trimmed by 0 bases and the J gene end by 8 bases; junction bases not matched to a gene: 6. The variable domain in full, completed from reference TRBV7-2 and TRBJ2-1, reads GAGVSQSPSNKVTEKGKDVELRCDPISGHTALYWYRQSLGQGLEFLIYFQGNSAPDKSGLPSDRFSAERTGGSVSTLTIQRTQQEDSAVYLCASSLAHSGNYEQFFGPGTRLTVL.

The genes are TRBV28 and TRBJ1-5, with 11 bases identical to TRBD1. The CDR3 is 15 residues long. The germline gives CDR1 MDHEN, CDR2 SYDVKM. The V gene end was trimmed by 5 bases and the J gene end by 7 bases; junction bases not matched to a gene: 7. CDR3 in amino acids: CASSRPGTGGQPQHF. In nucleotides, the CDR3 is TGTGCCAGCAGTCGTCCCGGGACAGGGGGACAGCCCCAGCATTTT. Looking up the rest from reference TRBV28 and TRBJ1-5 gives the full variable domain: DVKVTQSSRYLVKRTGEKVFLECVQDMDHENMFWYRQDPGLGLRLIYFSYDVKMKEKGDIPEGYSVSREKKERFSLILESASTNQTSMYLCASSRPGTGGQPQHFGDGTRLSIL.

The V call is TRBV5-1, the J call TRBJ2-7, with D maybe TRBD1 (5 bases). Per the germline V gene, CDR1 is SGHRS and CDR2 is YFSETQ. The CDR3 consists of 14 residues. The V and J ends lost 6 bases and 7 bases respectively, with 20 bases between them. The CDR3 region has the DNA TGCGCCAGCACCCGTCAAGCTGGGGCTGAAGAGCAGTACTTC. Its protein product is CASTRQAGAEEQYF.

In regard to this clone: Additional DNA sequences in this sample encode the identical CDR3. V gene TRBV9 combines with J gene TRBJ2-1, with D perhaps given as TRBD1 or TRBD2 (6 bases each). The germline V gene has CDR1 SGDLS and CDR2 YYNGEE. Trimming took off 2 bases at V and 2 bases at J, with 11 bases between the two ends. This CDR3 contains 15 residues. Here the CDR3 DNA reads TGTGCCAGCAGCGTCGGGGGCCCAGCCTACAATGAGCAGTTCTTC. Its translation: CASSVGGPAYNEQFF.

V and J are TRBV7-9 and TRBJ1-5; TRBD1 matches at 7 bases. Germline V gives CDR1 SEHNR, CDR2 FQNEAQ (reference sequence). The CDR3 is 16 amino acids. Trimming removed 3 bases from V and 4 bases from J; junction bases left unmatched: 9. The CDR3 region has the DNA TGTGCCAGCAGCTTGGGATCGGCAGGGGGGAATCAGCCCCAGCATTTT. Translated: CASSLGSAGGNQPQHF.

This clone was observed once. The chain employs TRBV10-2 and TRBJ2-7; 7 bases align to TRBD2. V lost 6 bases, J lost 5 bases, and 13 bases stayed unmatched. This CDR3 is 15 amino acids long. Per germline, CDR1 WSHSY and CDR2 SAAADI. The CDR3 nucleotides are TGCGCCAGCAGGCCGAGGGTGAGGACTAGGGACGAGCAGTACTTC. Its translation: CASRPRVRTRDEQYF.

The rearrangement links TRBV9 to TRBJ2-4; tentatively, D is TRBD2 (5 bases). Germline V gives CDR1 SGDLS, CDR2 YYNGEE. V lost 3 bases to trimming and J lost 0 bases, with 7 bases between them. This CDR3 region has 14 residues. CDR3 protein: CASSAGVAKNIQYF. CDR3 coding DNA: TGTGCCAGCAGCGCCGGGGTAGCCAAAAACATTCAGTACTTC.

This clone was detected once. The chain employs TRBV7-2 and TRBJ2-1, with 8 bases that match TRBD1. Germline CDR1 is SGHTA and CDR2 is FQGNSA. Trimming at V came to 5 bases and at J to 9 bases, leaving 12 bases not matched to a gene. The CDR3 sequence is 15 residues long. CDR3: CASSNQGAGPSEQFF. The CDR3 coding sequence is TGTGCCAGCAGCAACCAGGGGGCTGGGCCCTCTGAGCAGTTCTTC.